Below, 10 T cell receptor beta chains from the same sample are listed, as sequenced in a study of PD-1 blockade in classical Hodgkin lymphoma. As to time point: cycle 4 day 1 (C4D1), after more than five weeks of nivolumab. Autologous stem cell transplantation was followed by relapse in every patient, and brentuximab vedotin exposure varied. The repertoire was sequenced with immunoSEQ multiplex PCR; TCRdb's copy has only in-frame clones and lacks some. The table includes tens of thousands of clones, nearly 90% detected once. Specimen: peripheral blood mononuclear cells (PBMCs), collected before the fourth cycle of nivolumab. Every receptor here comes from a human donor with classical Hodgkin lymphoma.

This clone came up once. The chain employs TRBV5-6 and TRBJ2-1, with 10 bases identical to TRBD2. The germline gives CDR1 SGHDT, CDR2 YYEEEE. Trimming at V came to 4 bases and at J to 9 bases, leaving 10 bases not matched to a gene. The CDR3 is 15 residues long. As DNA, the CDR3 is TGTGCCAGCAGCGCGGAGGGTAGCGGGAGGACTGAGCAGTTCTTC. Its protein is CASSAEGSGRTEQFF.

This clone showed up just a few times. The CDR3 is CASSLYEEQFF. CDR3 DNA sequence: TGTGCCAGCAGCTTATACGAAGAGCAGTTCTTC. V is TRBV7-9 and J is TRBJ2-1; D ambiguous. V was shortened by 2 bases and J by 10 bases, with 6 bases between the two germline ends. This CDR3 has 11 amino acids. Germline V lookup: CDR1 SEHNR, CDR2 FQNEAQ (reference sequence).

The rearrangement uses TRBV2 and TRBJ1-5, with TRBD1 matching 8 bases. This CDR3 contains 13 residues. From germline, CDR1 is SNHLY and CDR2 FYNNEI. After removal of 8 bases from V and 6 bases from J, the junction contained 6 bases not matched to a gene. CDR3 amino acids: CASSGQGGQPQHF. The CDR3 bases are TGTGCCAGCTCTGGACAGGGTGGTCAGCCCCAGCATTTT.

This chain links TRBV27 with TRBJ2-7; no definite D call. Germline CDR1 reads MNHEY; CDR2 reads SMNVEV (reference sequence). V was shortened by 6 bases and J by 0 bases, with 12 bases between the two germline ends. This CDR3 region has 14 residues. The CDR3 DNA sequence: TGTGCCAGCAGGTATGGGTCCAGCTCCTACGAGCAGTACTTC. Protein product: CASRYGSSSYEQYF.

CDR3: CASSSLVKGTDTQYF. CDR3 nucleotides: TGTGCCAGCAGCTCACTAGTTAAGGGGACAGATACGCAGTATTTT. V gene TRBV11-3 combines with J gene TRBJ2-3; D is perhaps TRBD1 or TRBD2 (5 bases each). CDR3 length: 15 residues. Germline CDR1 SGHNT, CDR2 YENEEA. V dropped 4 bases and J dropped 3 bases, with 14 bases sitting between them.

The chain combines TRBV19 with TRBJ2-7; maybe TRBD2 (5 bases). From germline, CDR1 is LNHDA and CDR2 SQIVND (reference sequence). The CDR3 totals 13 residues. With 2 bases removed from V and 2 bases from J, the gap between germline ends came to 7 bases. The CDR3 loop reads CASSITGTYEQYF. The CDR3 nucleotides are TGTGCCAGTAGTATAACGGGAACCTACGAGCAGTACTTC.

This clone was seen a single time. The gene calls are TRBV7-2 and TRBJ1-2, with D hard to call. Between the trimmed V and J ends, which lost 8 bases and 4 bases, there was a span of 11 bases. The CDR3 runs to 12 residues. Germline V gives CDR1 SGHTA, CDR2 FQGNSA. DNA for the CDR3: TGTGCCAGCGCCGGCAGTCCCTATGGCTACACCTTC. Translation: CASAGSPYGYTF.

This clone has only a few counts. The V gene is TRBV25-1, the J gene TRBJ1-2, with D perhaps matching TRBD1 (6 bases). The CDR3 has 12 amino acids. Germline V CDR1 and CDR2: MGHDK, SYGVNS. V was trimmed by 9 bases and J by 6 bases, leaving 14 bases between them. Written as DNA, the CDR3 is TGTGCCAGTTCGGACAGCATTAATGGCTACACCTTC. Encoded protein: CASSDSINGYTF.

The CDR3 coding sequence is TGCGCCAGCAGCTTGATCCCGGGACAGGGCAACAATGAGCAGTTCTTC. Its translation is CASSLIPGQGNNEQFF. V usage is TRBV5-1 and J usage is TRBJ2-1, with TRBD1 matching over 9 bases. This CDR3 contains 16 residues. V shed 1 base, J shed 5 bases, and the junction held 7 bases outside the gene matches. Germline V gene lookup returns CDR1 SGHRS and CDR2 YFSETQ.

The V gene is TRBV29-1, the J gene TRBJ2-5, with TRBD2 matching 7 bases. This CDR3 comprises 12 residues. Looked up from germline, CDR1 is SQVTM and CDR2 is ANQGSEA. V lost 3 bases to trimming and J lost 5 bases; unmatched junction nucleotides: 3. The CDR3 DNA reads TGCAGCGTTGAGACTAGCTGGGAGACCCAGTACTTC. Amino acid sequence: CSVETSWETQYF. The full variable domain, completed using reference TRBV29-1 and TRBJ2-5, is SAVISQKPSRDICQRGTSLTIQCQVDSQVTMMFWYRQQPGQSLTLIATANQGSEATYESGFVIDKFPISRPNLTFSTLTVSNMSPEDSSIYLCSVETSWETQYFGPGTRLLVL.